The 23 T cell receptor beta chains reported below all come from one sample, sequenced in a study of blood T cell repertoires in COVID-19. Here immunoSEQ multiplex PCR was the method, and the copy in TCRdb shows in-frame clones only, minus some. The sample contains 150,000 to 200,000 clones, roughly 89% of which appear only once. Specimen: peripheral blood. The receptor source for this set is a woman between 70 and 85 years old with COVID-19, enrolled during active disease.

The V call is TRBV20-1, the J call TRBJ2-1; maybe TRBD2 (6 bases). This CDR3 contains 11 residues. Trimming left V 3 bases short and J 9 bases short, with 9 bases between. Looked up from germline, CDR1 is DFQATT and CDR2 is SNEGSKA (reference sequence). The CDR3 DNA is TGCAGTGCTAGCGGGAGCGGTGAGCAGTTCTTC. As protein: CSASGSGEQFF.

The DNA of the CDR3 is TGTGCCACCAGTGATTACGGGACAGGGGAAACAGATACGCAGTATTTT. It codes for CATSDYGTGETDTQYF. V gene TRBV24-1 combines with J gene TRBJ2-3, with 10 positions matching TRBD1. The V gene's germline CDR1 is KGHDR and CDR2 SFDVKD. The CDR3 is made up of 16 amino acids. V shed 2 bases, J shed 3 bases, and the junction held 4 bases outside the gene matches.

The chain is built from TRBV4-3 and TRBJ2-1, with 8 bases matching TRBD2. The CDR3 runs to 15 residues. Losses at the gene ends were 5 bases for V and 7 bases for J; bases not matched to a gene: 10. Germline V gives CDR1 LGHNA, CDR2 YSLEER. The CDR3 sequence is CASSGLGLAQNEQFF. The CDR3 nucleotides read TGCGCCAGCAGCGGACTAGGACTAGCACAAAATGAGCAGTTCTTC.

CDR3 residues: CASSLGTGGGEQYF. The CDR3 DNA reads as TGCGCCAGCAGCCTCGGGACAGGGGGAGGCGAGCAGTACTTC. The chain has TRBV5-1 and TRBJ2-7, with 11 nucleotides matching TRBD1. CDR1 and CDR2 from the germline V gene are SGHRS and YFSETQ. The junction had 6 bases not matched to a gene; V was cut back by 4 bases and J by 6 bases. The CDR3 is 14 residues long.

The genes are TRBV7-2 and TRBJ2-7; 9 nucleotides agree with TRBD1. The CDR3 runs 14 residues. J gave up 5 bases and V 6 bases, and 8 bases lay outside the gene matches. The V gene's germline CDR1 is SGHTA and CDR2 FQGNSA. This CDR3 is CASSGGQGFDEQYF. CDR3 nucleotide sequence: TGTGCCAGCAGTGGGGGACAGGGATTCGACGAGCAGTACTTC.

The chain carries TRBV4-2 and TRBJ2-7, with 7 bases matching TRBD1. The V segment lost 4 bases and the J segment 5 bases; nucleotides outside the gene matches: 11. Per germline, CDR1 LGHNA and CDR2 YNFKEQ. The CDR3 has 15 amino acids. CDR3 in DNA: TGTGCCAGCAGCCGATTCGACAGGGATGTCCACGAGCAGTACTTC. This gives the protein CASSRFDRDVHEQYF.

This chain connects TRBV7-2 to TRBJ2-7; 7 nucleotides agree with TRBD1. The CDR3 runs to 13 residues. V was pared by 3 bases and J by 4 bases, with 3 bases of the junction left unmatched. The germline V gene encodes CDR1 SGHTA and CDR2 FQGNSA. CDR3: CASSFDRVYEQYF. CDR3 nucleotide sequence: TGTGCCAGCAGCTTTGACAGGGTATACGAGCAGTACTTC.

This clone came up a few times. The chain is built from TRBV21-1 and TRBJ2-5; TRBD2 is the table's D call and was not checked against the DNA. TRBV21-1 is marked as a pseudogene. This CDR3 region has 14 residues. CDR3 region: CASSKESGRETQYF. DNA for the CDR3: TGTGCCAGCAGCAAAGAAAGCGGGCGAGAGACCCAGTACTTC.

This clone was detected only a few times. The chain has TRBV5-1 and TRBJ1-1; possible D gene TRBD1, 6 bases. Germline-derived CDR1 and CDR2 are SGHRS and YFSETQ. Deletions cut 0 bases from V and 1 base from J, with 16 bases between. There are 17 residues in the CDR3. Here the CDR3 reads CASSLGGFQGSNTEAFF. CDR3 coding DNA: TGCGCCAGCAGCTTGGGAGGTTTTCAGGGGTCGAACACTGAAGCTTTCTTT.

This chain links TRBV11-3 with TRBJ2-2, with a possible D match to TRBD2 (6 bases). CDR1 is SGHNT and CDR2 is YENEEA in the germline V gene. V gave up 5 bases and J gave up 8 bases, with 12 bases separating them. The CDR3 runs to 13 residues. CDR3: CASSPDYPGELFF. For the CDR3, the DNA is TGTGCCAGCAGCCCGGACTATCCTGGGGAGCTGTTTTTT.

This chain uses TRBV6-5 with TRBJ2-7; tentative D call: TRBD2 (6 bases). The germline CDR1 and CDR2 sequences are MNHEY and SVGAGI. This CDR3 region has 15 residues. Trimming left V 6 bases short and J 6 bases short, with 21 bases between. The CDR3 loop is CASRGSRGSKAEQYF. The CDR3 nucleotides read TGTGCCAGCAGGGGGTCCCGGGGGTCAAAAGCCGAGCAGTACTTC.

The chain combines TRBV11-3 with TRBJ2-1; TRBD2 agrees at 8 bases. The germline CDR1 and CDR2 sequences are SGHNT and YENEEA. V was clipped by 5 bases and J by 5 bases; unmatched bases: 5. This CDR3 is 14 amino acids long. The DNA for the CDR3 is TGTGCCAGCAGCCTCACTAGCGGTCACAATGAGCAGTTCTTC. This codes for CASSLTSGHNEQFF.

This clone turned up a few times. V and J are TRBV5-1 and TRBJ2-3, with TRBD2 as a possible D gene (6 bases). V lost 2 bases to trimming and J lost 2 bases, with 12 bases between them. The V gene's germline CDR1 is SGHRS and CDR2 YFSETQ. This CDR3 is 15 amino acids long. The CDR3 here is CASSFGGAITDTQYF. CDR3 nucleotides: TGCGCCAGCAGCTTTGGCGGGGCGATCACAGATACGCAGTATTTT.

The sample holds one count of this clone. The J gene is TRBJ1-5, the V gene TRBV11-2; D is possibly TRBD1 (5 bases). This CDR3 spans 15 amino acids. V gave up 5 bases and J gave up 3 bases, with 14 bases separating them. Germline lookup yields CDR1 SGHAT and CDR2 FQNNGV. CDR3: CASSTGGPNNQPQHF. The CDR3 nucleotides are TGTGCCAGCAGCACCGGGGGACCCAACAATCAGCCCCAGCATTTT.

This sequence joins TRBV20-1 and TRBJ2-7; no clear D. This CDR3 comprises 11 residues. Per germline, CDR1 DFQATT and CDR2 SNEGSKA (reference sequence). Between the trimmed V and J ends, which lost 5 bases and 2 bases, there was a span of 7 bases. The CDR3 protein is CSAGKPYEQYF. The CDR3 coding sequence is TGCAGTGCTGGTAAGCCCTACGAGCAGTACTTC.

The rearrangement joins TRBV11-3 to TRBJ1-1; 9 bases are shared with TRBD1. The V gene's germline CDR1 is SGHNT and CDR2 YENEEA. The CDR3 loop spans 14 amino acids. V was pared by 5 bases and J by 5 bases, with 6 bases of the junction left unmatched. The CDR3 DNA reads TGTGCCAGCAGCCCGGGACAGGGAGAAACTGAAGCTTTCTTT. This codes for CASSPGQGETEAFF.

The chain joins TRBV5-1 to TRBJ1-1, with 12 bases identical to TRBD1. In germline, CDR1 is SGHRS, CDR2 YFSETQ. J lost 0 bases, V lost 5 bases, and 5 bases had no gene match. The CDR3 extends over 16 amino acids. Written as DNA, the CDR3 is TGCGCCAGCAGGCCCGGGACAGGGGGCATGAACACTGAAGCTTTCTTT. Translating it yields CASRPGTGGMNTEAFF.

V and J are TRBV12-3 or TRBV12-4 and TRBJ2-3, with a weak D call TRBD2 (5 bases). The CDR3 loop spans 13 amino acids. Trimming removed 7 bases at V and 1 base at J, with 9 bases between. The CDR3 here is CASTRTRTDTQYF. CDR3 sequence (DNA): TGTGCCAGCACCCGGACTCGCACAGATACGCAGTATTTT.

The rearrangement uses TRBV27 and TRBJ2-2, with TRBD2 matching over 7 bases. V lost 8 bases to trimming and J lost 5 bases; unmatched junction nucleotides: 8. Per the germline V gene, CDR1 is MNHEY and CDR2 is SMNVEV (reference sequence). The CDR3 spans 14 residues. DNA of the CDR3: TGTGCCAGCGGACTAGTGGTCGGGACCGGGGAGCTGTTTTTT. Translating it yields CASGLVVGTGELFF.

The chain employs TRBV28 and TRBJ2-1; tentative D call: TRBD2 (6 bases). This CDR3 is 15 amino acids long. V was trimmed by 6 bases and J by 9 bases, leaving 21 bases between them. Germline V gives CDR1 MDHEN, CDR2 SYDVKM. CDR3 bases: TGTGCCAGCAGCCGGGGGTGGGGCCCGAGGGGTGAGCAGTTCTTC. It is translated as CASSRGWGPRGEQFF.

J is TRBJ1-2 and V is TRBV28, with TRBD1 matching 9 bases. This CDR3 comprises 16 residues. V shed 5 bases, J shed 3 bases, and the junction held 10 bases outside the gene matches. Germline lookup yields CDR1 MDHEN and CDR2 SYDVKM. The CDR3 region is CASSRSPGTGYYGYTF. The CDR3 DNA sequence: TGTGCCAGCAGTCGAAGTCCCGGGACAGGGTACTATGGCTACACCTTC.

The DNA for the CDR3 is TGTGCCAGCATCAGGACTAGCGGGATTGGCGAGCAGTACTTC. Its protein product is CASIRTSGIGEQYF. The chain combines TRBV28 with TRBJ2-7; 12 positions agree with TRBD2. V lost 7 bases, J lost 6 bases, and 7 bases stayed unmatched. Per the germline V gene, CDR1 is MDHEN and CDR2 is SYDVKM. CDR3 size: 14 residues. Based on the CDR3 plus reference TRBV28 and TRBJ2-7, the full variable domain is DVKVTQSSRYLVKRTGEKVFLECVQDMDHENMFWYRQDPGLGLRLIYFSYDVKMKEKGDIPEGYSVSREKKERFSLILESASTNQTSMYLCASIRTSGIGEQYFGPGTRLTVT.

This rearrangement joins TRBV28 to TRBJ2-6; 8 positions match TRBD1. V dropped 4 bases and J dropped 0; count of bases not matched to a gene: 2. Germline loops: CDR1 MDHEN, CDR2 SYDVKM. This CDR3 is 16 amino acids long. Here the CDR3 reads CASSSGGNSGANVLTF. The CDR3 nucleotides are TGTGCCAGCAGTTCAGGGGGCAACTCTGGGGCCAACGTCCTGACTTTC.